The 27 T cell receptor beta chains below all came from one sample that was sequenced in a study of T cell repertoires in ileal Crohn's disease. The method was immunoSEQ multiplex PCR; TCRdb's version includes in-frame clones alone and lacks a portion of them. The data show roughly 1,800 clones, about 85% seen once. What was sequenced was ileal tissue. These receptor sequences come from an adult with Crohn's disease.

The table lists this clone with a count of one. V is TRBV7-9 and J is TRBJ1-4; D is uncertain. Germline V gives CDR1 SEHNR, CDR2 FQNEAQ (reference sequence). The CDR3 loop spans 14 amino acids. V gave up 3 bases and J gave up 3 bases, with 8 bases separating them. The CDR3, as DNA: TGTGCCAGCAGCTTTACGGGGTCTAATGAAAAACTGTTTTTT. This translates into CASSFTGSNEKLFF.

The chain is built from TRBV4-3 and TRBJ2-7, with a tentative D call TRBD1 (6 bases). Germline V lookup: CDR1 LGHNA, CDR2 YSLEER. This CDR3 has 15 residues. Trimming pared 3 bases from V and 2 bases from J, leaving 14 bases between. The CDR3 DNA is TGCGCCAGCAGCCAGACCGCAGGGGTCCCCTACGAGCAGTACTTC. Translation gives CASSQTAGVPYEQYF.

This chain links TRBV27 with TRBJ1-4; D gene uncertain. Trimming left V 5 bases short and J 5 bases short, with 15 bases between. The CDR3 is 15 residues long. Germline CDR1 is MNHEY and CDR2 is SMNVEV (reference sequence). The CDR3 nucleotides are TGTGCCAGCAGTCCAGAGACAACGGGAAATGAAAAACTGTTTTTT. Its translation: CASSPETTGNEKLFF.

The CDR3 region is CASSQDGFSNEQFF. The CDR3 region has the DNA TGCGCCAGCAGCCAAGACGGGTTTTCCAATGAGCAGTTCTTC. This chain uses TRBV4-3 with TRBJ2-1; D remains unclear. V dropped 0 bases and J dropped 6 bases, with 9 bases sitting between them. CDR1 LGHNA and CDR2 YSLEER come from the germline V gene. The CDR3 runs 14 residues.

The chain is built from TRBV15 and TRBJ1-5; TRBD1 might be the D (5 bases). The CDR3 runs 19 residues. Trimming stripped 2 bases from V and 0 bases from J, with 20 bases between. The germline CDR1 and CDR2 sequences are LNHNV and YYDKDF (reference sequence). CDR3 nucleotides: TGTGCCACCAGCAGAAAACCGGGACTGAAGTCTTATAGCAATCAGCCCCAGCATTTT. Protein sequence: CATSRKPGLKSYSNQPQHF.

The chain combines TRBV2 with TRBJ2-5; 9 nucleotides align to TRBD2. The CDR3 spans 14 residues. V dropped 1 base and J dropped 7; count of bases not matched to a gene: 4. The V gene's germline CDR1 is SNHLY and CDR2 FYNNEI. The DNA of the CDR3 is TGTGCCAGCAGTGAAGGCGGGGGGGTGACGACCCAGTACTTC. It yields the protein CASSEGGGVTTQYF.

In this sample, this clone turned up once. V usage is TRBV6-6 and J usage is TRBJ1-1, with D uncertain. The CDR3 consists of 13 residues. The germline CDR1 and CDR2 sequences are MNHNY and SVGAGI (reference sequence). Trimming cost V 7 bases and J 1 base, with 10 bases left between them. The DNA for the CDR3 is TGTGCCAGCAAACTAGCCCGGAACACTGAAGCTTTCTTT. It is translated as CASKLARNTEAFF.

CDR3 DNA sequence: TGTGCCAGTAGCCCCGGACAGCCTTATGGCTACACCTTC. Translating it yields CASSPGQPYGYTF. The rearrangement uses TRBV19 and TRBJ1-2; the D gene is possibly TRBD1 (6 bases). Germline values: CDR1 LNHDA, CDR2 SQIVND (reference sequence). The CDR3 length is 13 residues. Trimming stripped 6 bases from V and 5 bases from J, with 13 bases between.

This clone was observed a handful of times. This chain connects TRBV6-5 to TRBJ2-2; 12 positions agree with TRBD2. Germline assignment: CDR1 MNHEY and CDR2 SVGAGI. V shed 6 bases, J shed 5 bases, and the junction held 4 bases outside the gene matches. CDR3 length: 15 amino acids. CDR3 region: CASSRGTSGTGELFF. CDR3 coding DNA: TGTGCCAGCAGCCGCGGGACTAGCGGGACCGGGGAGCTGTTTTTT.

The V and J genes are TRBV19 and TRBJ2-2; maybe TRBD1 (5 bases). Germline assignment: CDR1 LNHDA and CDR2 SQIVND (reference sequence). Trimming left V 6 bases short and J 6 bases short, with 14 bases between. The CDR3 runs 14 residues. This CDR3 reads CASSLRAGAGELFF. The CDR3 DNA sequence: TGTGCCAGTAGCCTCAGGGCAGGAGCCGGGGAGCTGTTTTTT.

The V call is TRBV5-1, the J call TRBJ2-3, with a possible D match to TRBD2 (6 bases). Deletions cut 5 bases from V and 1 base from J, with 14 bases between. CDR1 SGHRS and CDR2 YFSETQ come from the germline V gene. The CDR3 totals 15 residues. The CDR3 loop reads CASRRDPRGTDTQYF. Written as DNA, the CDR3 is TGCGCCAGCAGGCGGGACCCGAGGGGCACAGATACGCAGTATTTT.

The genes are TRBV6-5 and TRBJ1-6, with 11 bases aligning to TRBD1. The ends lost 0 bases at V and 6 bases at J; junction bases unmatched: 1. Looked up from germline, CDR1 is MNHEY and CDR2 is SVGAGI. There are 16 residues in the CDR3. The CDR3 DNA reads TGTGCCAGCAGTTACTCGGGGACAGGGGGTAATTCACCCCTCCACTTT. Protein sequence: CASSYSGTGGNSPLHF.

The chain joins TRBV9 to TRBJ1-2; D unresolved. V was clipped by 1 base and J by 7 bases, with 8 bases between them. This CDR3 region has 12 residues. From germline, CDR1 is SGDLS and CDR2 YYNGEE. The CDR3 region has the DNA TGTGCCAGCAGCGTACCCGGGGTTGGCTACACCTTC. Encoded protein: CASSVPGVGYTF.

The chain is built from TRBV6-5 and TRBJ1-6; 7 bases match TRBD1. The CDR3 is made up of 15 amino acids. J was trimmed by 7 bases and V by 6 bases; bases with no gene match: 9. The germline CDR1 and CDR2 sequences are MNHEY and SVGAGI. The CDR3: CASRDLKGGNSPLHF. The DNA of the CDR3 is TGTGCCAGCAGAGACCTCAAAGGGGGCAATTCACCCCTCCACTTT.

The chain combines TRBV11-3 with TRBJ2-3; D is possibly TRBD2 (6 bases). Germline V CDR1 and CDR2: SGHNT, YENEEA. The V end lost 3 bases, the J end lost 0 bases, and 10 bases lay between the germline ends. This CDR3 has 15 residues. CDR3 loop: CASSFRRGSTDTQYF. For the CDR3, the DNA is TGTGCCAGCAGCTTCCGGCGGGGCAGCACAGATACGCAGTATTTT.

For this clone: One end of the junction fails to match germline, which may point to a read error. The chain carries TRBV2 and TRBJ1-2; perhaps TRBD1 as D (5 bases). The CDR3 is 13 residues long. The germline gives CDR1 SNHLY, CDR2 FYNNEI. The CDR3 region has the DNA TGTGCCAGCAGTGAGGTCAGGGTCTATGGCCACACCTTC. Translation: CASSEVRVYGHTF.

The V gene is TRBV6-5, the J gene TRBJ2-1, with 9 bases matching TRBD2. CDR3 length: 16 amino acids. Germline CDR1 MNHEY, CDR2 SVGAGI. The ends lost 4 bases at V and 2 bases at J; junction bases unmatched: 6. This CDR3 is CASSSLSGGPYNEQFF. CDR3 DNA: TGTGCCAGCAGTTCCCTTAGCGGGGGACCCTACAATGAGCAGTTCTTC.

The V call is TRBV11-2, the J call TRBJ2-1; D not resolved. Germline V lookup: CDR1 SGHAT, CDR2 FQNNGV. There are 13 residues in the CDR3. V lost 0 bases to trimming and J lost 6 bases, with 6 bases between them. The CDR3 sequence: CASSLDLSNEQFF. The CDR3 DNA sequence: TGTGCCAGCAGCTTAGATCTCAGCAATGAGCAGTTCTTC.

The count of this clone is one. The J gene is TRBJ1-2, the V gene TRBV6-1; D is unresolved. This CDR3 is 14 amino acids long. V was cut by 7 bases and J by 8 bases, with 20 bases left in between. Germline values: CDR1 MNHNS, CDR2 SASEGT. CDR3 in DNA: TGTGCCAGCACCGCTTACACCGACGTGGGCGGCTACACCTTC. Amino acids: CASTAYTDVGGYTF.

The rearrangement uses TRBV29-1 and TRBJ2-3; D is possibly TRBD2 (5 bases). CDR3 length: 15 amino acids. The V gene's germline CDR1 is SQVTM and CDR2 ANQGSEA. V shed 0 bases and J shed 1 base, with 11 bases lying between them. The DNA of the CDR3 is TGCAGCGTTGAAGATCAAGGACTTGGCACAGATACGCAGTATTTT. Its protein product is CSVEDQGLGTDTQYF.

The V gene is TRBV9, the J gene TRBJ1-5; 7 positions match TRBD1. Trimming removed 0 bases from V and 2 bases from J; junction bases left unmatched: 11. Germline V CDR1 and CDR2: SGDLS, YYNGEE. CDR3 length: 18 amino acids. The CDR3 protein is CASSVGAYTGVGNQPQHF. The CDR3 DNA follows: TGTGCCAGCAGCGTAGGAGCATATACAGGGGTCGGCAATCAGCCCCAGCATTTT. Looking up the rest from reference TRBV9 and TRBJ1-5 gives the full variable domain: DSGVTQTPKHLITATGQRVTLRCSPRSGDLSVYWYQQSLDQGLQFLIQYYNGEERAKGNILERFSAQQFPDLHSELNLSSLELGDSALYFCASSVGAYTGVGNQPQHFGDGTRLSIL.

This CDR3 is CASSLGGSYGYTF. CDR3 bases: TGTGCCAGCAGCTTAGGCGGGTCGTATGGCTACACCTTC. The chain joins TRBV11-2 to TRBJ1-2; D is uncertain. Trimming pared 1 base from V and 5 bases from J, leaving 8 bases between. Per germline, CDR1 SGHAT and CDR2 FQNNGV. CDR3 length equals 13 residues.

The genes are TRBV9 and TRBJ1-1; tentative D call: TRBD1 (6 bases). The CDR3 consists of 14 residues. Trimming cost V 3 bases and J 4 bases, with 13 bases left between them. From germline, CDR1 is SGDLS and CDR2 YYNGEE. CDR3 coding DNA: TGTGCCAGCAGCGCGACAGGTAAGAGCACTGAAGCTTTCTTT. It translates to CASSATGKSTEAFF.

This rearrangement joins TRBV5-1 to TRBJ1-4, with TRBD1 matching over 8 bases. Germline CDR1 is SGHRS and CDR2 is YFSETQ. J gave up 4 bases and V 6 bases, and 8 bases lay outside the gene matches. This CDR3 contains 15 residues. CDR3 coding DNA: TGCGCCAGCACCCCGACAGGGGCCATTAATGAAAAACTGTTTTTT. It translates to CASTPTGAINEKLFF.

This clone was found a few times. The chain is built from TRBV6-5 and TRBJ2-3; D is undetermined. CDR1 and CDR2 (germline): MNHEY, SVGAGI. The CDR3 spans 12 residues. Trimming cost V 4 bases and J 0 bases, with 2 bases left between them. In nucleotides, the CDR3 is TGTGCCAGCAGTTCTAGCACAGATACGCAGTATTTT. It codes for CASSSSTDTQYF.

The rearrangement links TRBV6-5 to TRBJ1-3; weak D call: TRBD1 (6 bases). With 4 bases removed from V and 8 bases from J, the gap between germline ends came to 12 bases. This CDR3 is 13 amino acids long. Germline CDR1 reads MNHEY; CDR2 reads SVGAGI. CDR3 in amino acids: CASSFGQLDTIYF. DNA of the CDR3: TGTGCCAGCAGTTTTGGACAGTTGGACACCATATATTTT.

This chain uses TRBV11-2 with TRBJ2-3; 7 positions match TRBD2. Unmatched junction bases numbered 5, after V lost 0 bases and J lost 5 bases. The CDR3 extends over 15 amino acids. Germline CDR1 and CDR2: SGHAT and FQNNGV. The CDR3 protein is CASSLDETGGDTQYF. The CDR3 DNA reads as TGTGCCAGCAGCTTAGATGAAACGGGGGGAGATACGCAGTATTTT.